This T cell receptor beta chain stems from a study of cytomegalovirus exposure and HLA in healthy donors. The germline V gene encodes CDR1 SGHRS and CDR2 YFSETQ. V was pared by 4 bases and J by 4 bases, with 3 bases of the junction left unmatched. The CDR3 consists of 16 residues. As concerns this clone: Its matching antigen is unknown.

13 Jbeta primers and 60 Vbeta primers were used for the PCR. The data were produced by immunoSEQ multiplex PCR, yet TCRdb's version contains in-frame clones alone and is incomplete. Altogether tens of thousands of clones are present, approximately 88% being singletons, with the ten largest covering under 2.5%. General observations from the study: Analyses of presence and absence presupposed an approximately uniform sequencing depth across donors. The majority of TCR sequences were rare, yet some public TCRs appeared in many donors.

The genes are TRBV5-1 and TRBJ2-2; 14 positions match TRBD2. The sequenced material came from PBMCs. This TCR was sampled from a man between 18 and 29 years old in good health and CMV-seronegative. This CDR3 reads CASSRTSGRSTGELFF. In DNA, the CDR3 is TGCGCCAGCAGCCGGACTAGCGGGAGGTCCACCGGGGAGCTGTTTTTT.